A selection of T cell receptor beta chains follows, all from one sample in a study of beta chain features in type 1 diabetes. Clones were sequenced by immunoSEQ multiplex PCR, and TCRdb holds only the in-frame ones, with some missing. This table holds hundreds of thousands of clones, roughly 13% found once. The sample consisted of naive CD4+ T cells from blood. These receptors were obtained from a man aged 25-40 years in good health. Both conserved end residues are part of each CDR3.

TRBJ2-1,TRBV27,CASSSRGNEQFF
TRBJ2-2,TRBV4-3,CASSQDIRETASTGELFF
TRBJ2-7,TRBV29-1,CSVIQGYEQYF
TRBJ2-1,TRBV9,CASSAPQLAGGYNEQFF
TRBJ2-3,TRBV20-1,CSAILDTQYF
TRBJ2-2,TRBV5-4,CASSPLFTGELFF
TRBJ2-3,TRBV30,CAYRQQTFTDTQYF
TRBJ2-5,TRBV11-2,CASSRTSGWGETQYF
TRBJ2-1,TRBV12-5,CASGLAVMGTDEQFF
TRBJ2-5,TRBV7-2,CASSFPGVGAQYF
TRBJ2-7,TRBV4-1,CASSPVQDSYEQYF
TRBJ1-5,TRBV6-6,CASSSTGADQPQHF
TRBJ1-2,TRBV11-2,CASSSRTGHYGYTF
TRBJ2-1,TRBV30,CAWSVKSGTSGRRGQFF
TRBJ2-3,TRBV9,CASSVGTSRDTQYF
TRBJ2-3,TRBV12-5,CASGLGSSTDTQYF
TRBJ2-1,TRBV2,CASSLGYEQFF
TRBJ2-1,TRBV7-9,CASSPGTRNNEQFF
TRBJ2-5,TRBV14,CASSHQGVEVTQYF
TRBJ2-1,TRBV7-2,CASRGTSGNNEQFF
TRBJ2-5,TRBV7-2,CASSSLSAETQYF
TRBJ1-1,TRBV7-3,CASSPGRNTEAFF
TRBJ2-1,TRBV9,CASSVGGNSYNEQFF
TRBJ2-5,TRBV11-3,CASSREGPQYF
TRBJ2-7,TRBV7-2,CASSDGQYEQYF
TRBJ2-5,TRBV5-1,CASSLQGRQETQYF
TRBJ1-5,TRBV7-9,CASSQTGLGNQPQHF
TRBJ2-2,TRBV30,CAWSVLAGGRGELFF
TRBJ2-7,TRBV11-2,CASSLGGLLTSYEQYF
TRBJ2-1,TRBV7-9,CASSWTSGRALRSDEQFF
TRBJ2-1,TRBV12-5,CASVGGRLAGWMSYNEQFF
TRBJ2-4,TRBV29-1,CSVEGTGGNIQYF
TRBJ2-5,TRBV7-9,CASSPRGLTLQETQYF
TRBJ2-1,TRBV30,CAGTSGRALTYNEQFF
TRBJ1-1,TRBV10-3,CAISASNTEAFF
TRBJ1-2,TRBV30,CAWSTSQYGYTF
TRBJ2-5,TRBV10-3,CATGLGPQETQYF
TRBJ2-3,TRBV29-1,CSVAGGRRDTQYF
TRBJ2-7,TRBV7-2,CASSARDRGYDEQYF
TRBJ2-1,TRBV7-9,CASSPLGLAGVGEQFF
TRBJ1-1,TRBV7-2,CASSLGEGVNTEAFF
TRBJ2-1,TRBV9,CASSAGLVNEQFF
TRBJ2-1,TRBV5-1,CASSSSGTAYNEQFF
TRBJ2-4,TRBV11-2,CASSLPSGSMVGSKNIQYF
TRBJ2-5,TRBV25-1,CASSEIGQGIETQYF
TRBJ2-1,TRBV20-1,CSAHTRRWEFF
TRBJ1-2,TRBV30,CAWSLDYYGYTF
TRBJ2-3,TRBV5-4,CASSLVGGSPDTQYF
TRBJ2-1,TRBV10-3,CAISESEVHEQFF
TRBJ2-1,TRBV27,CASRDRVRYNEQFF
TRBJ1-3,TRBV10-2,CASSMNTGMGQYF
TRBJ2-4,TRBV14,CASSQLGTQKNIQYF
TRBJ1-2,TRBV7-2,CASSPNARSRYGYTF
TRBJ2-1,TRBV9,CASSRTSGYNEQFF
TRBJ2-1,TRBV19,CASTRTSGRWYNEQFF
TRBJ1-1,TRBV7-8,CASSLATGNTEAFF
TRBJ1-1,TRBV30,CAWSVREGAFF
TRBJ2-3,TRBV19,CASKSQARGPDTQYF
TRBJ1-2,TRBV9,CASSVTGNYGYTF